A single sample gave rise to the 2 T cell receptor beta chains below, sequenced in a study of blood T cell repertoires in COVID-19. Data came from immunoSEQ multiplex PCR; TCRdb stores just in-frame clones and leaves some out. Of about 84,000 clones listed, about 80% are singletons. Input material: peripheral blood. The receptors were sampled from a man aged 45 to 65 with active or convalescent COVID-19.

This chain connects TRBV6-5 to TRBJ2-3, with D maybe TRBD1 (6 bases). This CDR3 is 15 amino acids long. The V gene's germline CDR1 is MNHEY and CDR2 SVGAGI. Trimming left V 4 bases short and J 6 bases short, with 17 bases between. This CDR3 is CASSSAPIRGDTQYF. As DNA, the CDR3 is TGTGCCAGCAGTTCCGCCCCCATCAGGGGTGATACGCAGTATTTT.

The V call is TRBV5-4, the J call TRBJ1-6, with 8 bases identical to TRBD1. CDR1 is SGHNT, CDR2 YYREEE, per germline (reference sequence). This CDR3 has 14 residues. V gave up 0 bases and J gave up 11 bases; unmatched junction bases: 4. The CDR3 is CASSLGTGIPPLHF. The CDR3 nucleotides are TGTGCCAGCAGCTTGGGGACAGGGATCCCACCCCTCCACTTT.